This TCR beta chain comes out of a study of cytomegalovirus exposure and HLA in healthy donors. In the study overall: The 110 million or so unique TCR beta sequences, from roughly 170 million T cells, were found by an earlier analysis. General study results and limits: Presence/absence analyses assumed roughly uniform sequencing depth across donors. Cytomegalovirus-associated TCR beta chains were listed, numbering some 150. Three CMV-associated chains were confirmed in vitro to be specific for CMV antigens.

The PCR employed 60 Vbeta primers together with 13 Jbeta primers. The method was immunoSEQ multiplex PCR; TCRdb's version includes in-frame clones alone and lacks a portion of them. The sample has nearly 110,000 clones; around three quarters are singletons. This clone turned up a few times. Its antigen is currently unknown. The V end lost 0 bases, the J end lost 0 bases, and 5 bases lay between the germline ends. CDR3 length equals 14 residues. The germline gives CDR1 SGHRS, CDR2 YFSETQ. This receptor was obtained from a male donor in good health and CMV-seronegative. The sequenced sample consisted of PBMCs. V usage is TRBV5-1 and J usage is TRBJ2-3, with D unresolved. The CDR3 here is CASSLGASTDTQYF. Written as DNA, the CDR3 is TGCGCCAGCAGCTTGGGCGCGAGCACAGATACGCAGTATTTT.